A single sample gave rise to the 14 T cell receptor beta chains below, sequenced in a study of regulatory T cells in long-lasting Graves disease. Building of the TCR beta libraries involved iRepertoire HTBI primers and Arm-PCR of CDR3 regions. TCRdb reprocessed the multiplex PCR reads via MiXCR and lists one record per CDR3 protein. The data show approximately 460,000 distinct CDR3 sequences, around 17% seen once. The time point is: newly diagnosed GD, antithyroid drugs for less than 3 months. Following extraction of RNA from PBMCs, that RNA was used to make the TCR library. The data also belong to a second study, concerning T cells in Graves' hyperthyroidism and ophthalmopathy.

Material: peripheral blood mononuclear cells (PBMCs), obtained at new diagnosis, from a patient treated with antithyroid drugs. Receptors originate from a woman aged 30 to 39 with Graves disease.

The chain combines TRBV19 with TRBJ2-1, with 7 positions matching TRBD2. CDR1 and CDR2 from the germline V gene are LNHDA and SQIVND (reference sequence). J gave up 2 bases and V 4 bases, and 5 bases lay outside the gene matches. The CDR3 is made up of 15 amino acids. CDR3 coding DNA: TGTGCCAGTAGTACAGCGGGAAACCCCTACAATGAGCAGTTCTTC. Translation gives CASSTAGNPYNEQFF. The whole variable domain, remainder taken from reference TRBV19 and TRBJ2-1, is DGGITQSPKYLFRKEGQNVTLSCEQNLNHDAMYWYRQDPGQGLRLIYYSQIVNDFQKGDIAEGYSVSREKKESFPLTVTSAQKNPTAFYLCASSTAGNPYNEQFFGPGTRLTVL.

This clonotype was seen at least ten times. The chain carries TRBV12-5 and TRBJ2-1; D tentatively fits TRBD1 or TRBD2 (5 bases each). The CDR3 spans 12 residues. The ends were cut back, 2 bases at V and 10 bases at J, with 9 bases in the middle. CDR1 and CDR2 from the germline V gene are LGHNT and FRNRAP. CDR3 coding DNA: TGTGCTAGTGGTTTGTGGGGGTCGGAGCAGTTCTTC. Its protein product is CASGLWGSEQFF.

The chain links TRBV18 to TRBJ2-1, with TRBD2 matching over 15 bases. CDR3 length: 18 residues. CDR1 and CDR2 from the germline V gene are KGHSH and LQKENI. V lost 5 bases to trimming and J lost 7 bases; unmatched junction nucleotides: 12. The CDR3, as DNA: TGTGCCAGCTCAGACAGGGGACTAGCGGGAGGCCCGGGGAATGAGCAGTTCTTC. This gives the protein CASSDRGLAGGPGNEQFF.

This chain connects TRBV6-9 to TRBJ2-2; 8 bases line up with TRBD2. Germline CDR1 is MNHGY and CDR2 is SVAAGI. Trimming cost V 4 bases and J 3 bases; bases outside gene matches: 4. This CDR3 comprises 15 residues. The CDR3 reads CASSLGLVYTGELFF. CDR3 nucleotide sequence: TGTGCCAGCAGTTTGGGACTAGTATACACCGGGGAGCTGTTTTTT.

For this clonotype: The junction departs from the called germline gene at one end, perhaps through a read error. The rearrangement uses TRBV30 and TRBJ2-7; D unresolved. The CDR3 sequence is 11 residues long. Per the germline V gene, CDR1 is GTSNPN and CDR2 is SVGIG (reference sequence). The CDR3 sequence: CARSFVYEQYF. The DNA for the CDR3 is TGTGCCAGGAGTTTTGTTTACGAGCAGTACTTC. Full variable domain (rest looked up from reference TRBV30 and TRBJ2-7): SQTIHQWPATLVQPVGSPLSLECTVEGTSNPNLYWYRQAAGRGLQLLFYSVGIGQISSEVPQNLSASRPQDRQFILSSKKLLLSDSGFYLCARSFVYEQYFGPGTRLTVT.

This clonotype was counted between two and nine times. This rearrangement joins TRBV19 to TRBJ2-1, with no clear D. The germline V gene encodes CDR1 LNHDA and CDR2 SQIVND (reference sequence). This CDR3 has 11 amino acids. CDR3 protein: CVQRGLHEQFF. The CDR3 DNA reads as TGTGTTCAAAGAGGTCTCCATGAGCAGTTCTTC.

This clonotype was seen a handful of times. The genes are TRBV4-1 and TRBJ2-7; D might be TRBD2 (6 bases). The CDR3 length is 13 residues. Per the germline V gene, CDR1 is MGHRA and CDR2 is YSYEKL. Deletions cut 3 bases from V and 6 bases from J, with 12 bases between. The CDR3 nucleotides read TGCGCCAGCAGCCATGAGCGGGCTGGCGAGCAGTACTTC. As protein: CASSHERAGEQYF.

This clonotype was seen many times. The chain recombines TRBV3-1 with TRBJ1-1; D remains ambiguous. Germline CDR1 LGHDT, CDR2 YNNKEL (reference sequence). V dropped 4 bases and J dropped 1 base, with 10 bases sitting between them. The CDR3 has 14 amino acids. Here the CDR3 reads CASSLKGWNTEAFF. CDR3 coding DNA: TGTGCCAGCAGCCTAAAGGGCTGGAACACTGAAGCTTTCTTT.

This clonotype was counted many times. A read error may be the cause here, since a much bigger clone is one base away. The J gene is TRBJ2-7, the V gene TRBV11-2; the D gene is possibly TRBD2 (7 bases). V was pared by 4 bases and J by 5 bases, with 18 bases between. The germline CDR1 and CDR2 sequences are SGHAT and FQNNGV. This CDR3 is 15 amino acids long. CDR3 nucleotide sequence: TGTGCCAGCAGCTCCCGGGGGGCGCAGGCCAACGAGCAGTACTTC. Its protein product is CASSSRGAQANEQYF.

This clonotype was counted a single time. A read error is the likely source, as a far larger clone sits one nucleotide away. The chain couples TRBV14 to TRBJ1-2, with 8 bases identical to TRBD1. CDR1 is SGHDN, CDR2 FVKESK, per germline. Unmatched junction bases numbered 3, after V lost 7 bases and J lost 2 bases. The CDR3 spans 13 residues. CDR3 DNA sequence: TGTGCCAGCACCCGGACAGGGAACTATGGCTACACCTTC. Translation: CASTRTGNYGYTF.

This clonotype was found a few times. V gene TRBV24-1 combines with J gene TRBJ2-1; D is unclear. Germline V gene lookup returns CDR1 KGHDR and CDR2 SFDVKD. The V and J ends lost 1 base and 1 base respectively, with 10 bases between them. The CDR3 is made up of 16 amino acids. CDR3 coding DNA: TGTGCCACCAGTGATTTCGGGTACAGTTCCTACAATGAGCAGTTCTTC. Its translation: CATSDFGYSSYNEQFF.

This clonotype was counted at least ten times. The V call is TRBV27, the J call TRBJ1-4; 8 nucleotides line up with TRBD1. Trimming removed 4 bases from V and 1 base from J; junction bases left unmatched: 5. The CDR3 spans 16 residues. Looked up from germline, CDR1 is MNHEY and CDR2 is SMNVEV (reference sequence). CDR3 sequence: CASSSQGVGTNEKLFF. The CDR3 bases are TGTGCCAGCAGTTCACAGGGGGTTGGAACTAATGAAAAACTGTTTTTT.

This clonotype was seen at least ten times. This chain connects TRBV27 to TRBJ2-7; the D gene is possibly TRBD1 (6 bases). Germline V CDR1 and CDR2: MNHEY, SMNVEV (reference sequence). With 3 bases removed from V and 2 bases from J, the gap between germline ends came to 14 bases. The CDR3 consists of 15 residues. CDR3 coding DNA: TGTGCCAGCAGTTTCACAGGGCTTGGGACCTACGAGCAGTACTTC. Its protein is CASSFTGLGTYEQYF.

J is TRBJ2-1 and V is TRBV29-1; D might be TRBD1 or TRBD2, each matching 5 bases. Germline V gene data show CDR1 as SQVTM and CDR2 as ANQGSEA. Between the trimmed V and J ends, which lost 2 bases and 10 bases, there was a span of 18 bases. The CDR3 has 14 amino acids. In DNA form, the CDR3 reads TGCAGCGTTGAACAAGCTGAACTGGGACCCGAGCAGTTCTTC. This codes for CSVEQAELGPEQFF.